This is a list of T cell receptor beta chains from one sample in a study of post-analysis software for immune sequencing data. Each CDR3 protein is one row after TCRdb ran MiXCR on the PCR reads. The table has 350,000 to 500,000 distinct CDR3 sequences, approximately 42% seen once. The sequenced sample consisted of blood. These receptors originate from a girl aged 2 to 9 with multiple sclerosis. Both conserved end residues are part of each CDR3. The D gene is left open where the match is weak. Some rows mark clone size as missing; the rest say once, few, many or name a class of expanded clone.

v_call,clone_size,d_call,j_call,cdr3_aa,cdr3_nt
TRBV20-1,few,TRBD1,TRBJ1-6,CSALDLDRGIVSPLHF,TGCAGTGCCCTCGATTTGGACAGGGGAATCGTTTCACCCCTCCACTTT
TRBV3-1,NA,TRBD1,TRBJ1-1,CASSQPSPRGLTFF,TGTGCCAGCAGCCAACCATCGCCCAGGGGGCTGACTTTCTTT
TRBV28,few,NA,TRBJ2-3,CASSLLNTQYF,TGTGCCAGCAGTTTGTTAAATACGCAGTATTTT
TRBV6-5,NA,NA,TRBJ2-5,CASRNSQETQYF,TGTGCCAGCAGAAATAGTCAAGAGACCCAGTACTTC
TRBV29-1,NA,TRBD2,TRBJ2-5,CSVEDGGLAPQETQYF,TGCAGCGTTGAAGATGGGGGACTAGCACCACAAGAGACCCAGTACTTC
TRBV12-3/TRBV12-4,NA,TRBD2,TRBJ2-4,CASSYRTSGDAKNIQYF,TGTGCCAGCAGCTATCGGACTAGCGGGGATGCCAAAAACATTCAGTACTTC
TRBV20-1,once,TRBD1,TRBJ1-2,CCAFDRDDYGYTF,TGCTGTGCATTCGACAGGGATGATTATGGCTACACCTTC
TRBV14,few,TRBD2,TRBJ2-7,CASSLRLAGDYEQYF,TGTGCCAGCAGCCTGCGACTAGCGGGCGACTACGAGCAGTACTTC
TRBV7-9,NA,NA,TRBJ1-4,CASSFWGGTNEKLFF,TGTGCCAGCAGCTTTTGGGGCGGGACTAATGAAAAACTGTTTTTT
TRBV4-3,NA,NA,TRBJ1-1,CASSNGVMNTEAFF,TGCGCCAGCAGCAACGGCGTCATGAACACTGAAGCTTTCTTT
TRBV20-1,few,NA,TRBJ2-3,CSARAPTGLAADTQYF,TGCAGTGCTAGAGCGCCCACAGGGCTGGCTGCAGATACGCAGTATTTT
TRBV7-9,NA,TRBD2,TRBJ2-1,CASSSPGGGPYNEQFF,TGTGCCAGCAGCTCGCCCGGCGGGGGACCCTACAATGAGCAGTTCTTC
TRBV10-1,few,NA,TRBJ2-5,CASSGIKGGTQYF,TGCGCCAGCAGTGGGATTAAGGGGGGGACCCAGTACTTC
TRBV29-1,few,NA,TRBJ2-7,CSVVLRQDPGLRNEQYF,TGCAGCGTTGTTCTACGGCAGGACCCGGGCTTGAGGAACGAGCAGTACTTC
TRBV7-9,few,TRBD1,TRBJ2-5,CASSLAGTAQETQYF,TGTGCCAGCAGCTTAGCCGGGACAGCCCAAGAGACCCAGTACTTC
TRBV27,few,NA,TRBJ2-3,CASSTQGHTDTQYF,TGTGCCAGCAGTACACAGGGACACACAGATACGCAGTATTTT
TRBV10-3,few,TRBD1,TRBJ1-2,CATRQGDVLGYTF,TGTGCCACGAGACAGGGGGACGTGCTTGGCTACACCTTC
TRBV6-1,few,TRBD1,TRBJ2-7,CASTLTRTQGVPSTYEQYF,TGTGCCAGCACCCTAACGAGGACACAGGGGGTCCCCTCTACTTACGAGCAGTACTTC
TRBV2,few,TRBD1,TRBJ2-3,CASRLRTGSTDTQYF,TGTGCCAGCAGACTCCGGACAGGGAGCACAGATACGCAGTATTTT
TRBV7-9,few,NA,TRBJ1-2,CASSSDSIKYGYTF,TGTGCCAGCAGCTCGGACAGCATAAAATATGGCTACACCTTC
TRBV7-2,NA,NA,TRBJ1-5,CASSSPYGNQPQHF,TGTGCCAGCAGCTCACCATATGGCAATCAGCCCCAGCATTTT
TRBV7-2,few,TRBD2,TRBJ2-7,CASSLDSGTSYEQYF,TGTGCCAGCAGCTTAGATAGCGGGACCTCCTACGAGCAGTACTTC
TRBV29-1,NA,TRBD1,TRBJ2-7,CSVGDSPYEQYF,TGCAGCGTTGGGGACAGTCCCTACGAGCAGTACTTC
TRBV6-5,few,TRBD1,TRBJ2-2,CASLLGQGDTGELFF,TGTGCCAGCCTTTTGGGACAGGGTGATACCGGGGAGCTGTTTTTT
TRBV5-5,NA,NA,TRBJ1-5,CASSSSHKGGNQPQHF,TGTGCCAGCAGCTCTAGTCACAAGGGTGGCAATCAGCCCCAGCATTTT
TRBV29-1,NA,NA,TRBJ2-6,CSVAEDSGANVLTF,TGCAGCGTTGCAGAAGACTCTGGGGCCAACGTCCTGACTTTC
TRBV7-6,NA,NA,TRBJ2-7,CASSLRTEDYEQYF,TGTGCCAGTAGCTTAAGGACAGAGGACTACGAGCAGTACTTC
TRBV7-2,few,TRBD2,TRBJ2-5,CASSLGLAGVSETQYF,TGTGCCAGCAGCCTTGGACTAGCGGGAGTCTCAGAGACCCAGTACTTC
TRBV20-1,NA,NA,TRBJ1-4,CSARDNPDKLFF,TGCAGTGCTAGAGATAACCCGGATAAACTGTTTTTT
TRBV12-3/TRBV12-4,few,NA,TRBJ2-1,CASSAPRDSPYNEQFF,TGTGCCAGCAGTGCACCCCGGGACTCACCCTACAATGAGCAGTTCTTC
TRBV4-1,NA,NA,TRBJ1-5,CASSQWGGRGNNQPQHF,TGCGCCAGCAGCCAGTGGGGGGGCAGAGGGAACAATCAGCCCCAGCATTTT
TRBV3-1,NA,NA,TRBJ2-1,CASSRRGIFEQFF,TGTGCCAGCAGCCGAAGGGGTATCTTTGAGCAGTTCTTC
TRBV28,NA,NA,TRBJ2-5,CASRHQTGGMYQETQYF,TGTGCCAGCAGGCATCAGACGGGGGGCATGTACCAAGAGACCCAGTACTTC
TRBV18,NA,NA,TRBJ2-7,CASSPGLITDRRSYEQYF,TGTGCCAGCTCACCGGGATTAATTACTGACAGGCGGTCCTACGAGCAGTACTTC
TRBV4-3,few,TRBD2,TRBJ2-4,CASSQETSGRAGAKNIQYF,TGCGCCAGCAGCCAAGAGACTAGCGGGAGGGCCGGGGCCAAAAACATTCAGTACTTC
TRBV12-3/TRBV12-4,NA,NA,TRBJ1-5,CASSSMDQPQHF,TGTGCCAGCAGTTCAATGGATCAGCCCCAGCATTTT
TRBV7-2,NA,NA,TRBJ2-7,CASSFFSGGYEQYF,TGTGCCAGCAGCTTTTTTTCAGGGGGGTACGAGCAGTACTTC
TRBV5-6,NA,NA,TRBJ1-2,CASSLGTAVNYGYTF,TGTGCCAGCAGCTTGGGGACAGCCGTTAACTATGGCTACACCTTC
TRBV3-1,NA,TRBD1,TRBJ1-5,CASSHRGLRSNQPQHF,TGTGCCAGCAGCCACAGGGGGCTCAGGAGCAATCAGCCCCAGCATTTT
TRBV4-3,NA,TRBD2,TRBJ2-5,CASSQAGGRTQYF,TGCGCCAGCAGCCAAGCGGGAGGGAGGACCCAGTACTTC
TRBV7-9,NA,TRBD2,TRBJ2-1,CASSLSTSGGGTHSYNEQFF,TGTGCCAGCAGCCTTTCAACTAGCGGGGGGGGGACCCACTCCTACAATGAGCAGTTCTTC
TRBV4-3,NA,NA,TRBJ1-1,CASSQDHGSRRKNTEAFF,TGCGCCAGCAGCCAAGATCACGGTTCGAGGCGGAAGAACACTGAAGCTTTCTTT
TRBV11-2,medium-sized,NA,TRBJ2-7,CASSIPGHISYEQYF,TGTGCCAGCAGCATTCCGGGACACATATCCTACGAGCAGTACTTC
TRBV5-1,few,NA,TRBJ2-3,CASSLTVDTDTQYF,TGCGCCAGCAGCTTAACGGTTGACACAGATACGCAGTATTTT
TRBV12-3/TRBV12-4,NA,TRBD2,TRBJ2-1,CASSPSDLGGKFF,TGTGCCAGCAGTCCCAGCGACCTGGGGGGGAAGTTCTTC
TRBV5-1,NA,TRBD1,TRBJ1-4,CASSLGQGYGATNEKLFF,TGCGCCAGCAGCTTGGGACAGGGTTACGGGGCAACTAATGAAAAACTGTTTTTT
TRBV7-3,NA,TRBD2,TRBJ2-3,CASSSGLAGAADTQYF,TGTGCCAGCAGCTCAGGACTAGCGGGAGCCGCAGATACGCAGTATTTT
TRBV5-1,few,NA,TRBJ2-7,CASSFPDNRNSYEQYF,TGCGCCAGCAGCTTCCCCGATAATCGAAACTCCTACGAGCAGTACTTC
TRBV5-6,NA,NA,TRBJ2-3,CASSFQAGRADTQYF,TGTGCCAGCAGCTTCCAGGCAGGGCGGGCAGATACGCAGTATTTT
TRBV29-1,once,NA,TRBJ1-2,CGVLGANYGYTF,TGCGGCGTTCTTGGGGCAAACTATGGCTACACCTTC
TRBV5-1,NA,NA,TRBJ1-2,CASSLASGGPYGYTF,TGCGCCAGCAGCTTGGCCAGTGGGGGCCCCTATGGCTACACCTTC
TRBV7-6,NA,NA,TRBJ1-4,CASSFPGRKGEKLFF,TGTGCCAGCAGCTTTCCGGGACGGAAGGGGGAAAAACTGTTTTTT
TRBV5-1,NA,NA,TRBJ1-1,CASSWGPTEPEAFF,TGCGCCAGCAGCTGGGGACCGACCGAACCTGAAGCTTTCTTT
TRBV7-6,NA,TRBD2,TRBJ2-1,CASSLAGGTSGRLEQFF,TGTGCCAGCAGCTTAGCGGGAGGGACTAGCGGGAGACTTGAGCAGTTCTTC